A single sample gave rise to the 21 T cell receptor beta chains below, sequenced in a study of blood T cell repertoires in COVID-19. The assay was immunoSEQ multiplex PCR, and TCRdb's table has in-frame clones only and misses some. The table lists around 150,000 clones, around four fifths of them singletons. The specimen was PBMCs or T cells enriched from blood (not recorded which). Receptors originate from a woman in her sixties who had recovered from COVID-19.

The rearrangement links TRBV27 to TRBJ1-5; TRBD1 aligns across 8 bases. Germline V gene sequence: CDR1 MNHEY, CDR2 SMNVEV (reference sequence). The CDR3 runs 15 residues. Trimming took 7 bases from V and 4 from J; bases not matched to a gene: 9. The CDR3 loop reads CASTETGGRNQPQHF. As DNA, the CDR3 is TGTGCCAGCACAGAAACAGGGGGACGGAATCAGCCCCAGCATTTT.

The chain uses TRBV19 and TRBJ1-1, with 10 bases that match TRBD1. Germline V gene lookup returns CDR1 LNHDA and CDR2 SQIVND (reference sequence). The V and J ends lost 3 bases and 3 bases, in that order; junction bases with no gene match: 13. The CDR3 is 18 residues long. Written as DNA, the CDR3 is TGTGCCAGTAGTATTCGACAGGGGGCTTTAGAGTTGGACACTGAAGCTTTCTTT. Residues: CASSIRQGALELDTEAFF.

V and J are TRBV12-5 and TRBJ2-2; D gene unclear. Per germline, CDR1 LGHNT and CDR2 FRNRAP. The CDR3 loop spans 15 amino acids. V was shortened by 1 base and J by 1 base, with 7 bases between the two germline ends. CDR3 sequence (DNA): TGTGCTAGTGGTTTGGGATCCGGGAACACCGGGGAGCTGTTTTTT. The encoded protein is CASGLGSGNTGELFF.

This chain uses TRBV5-1 with TRBJ1-1; D might be TRBD1 (5 bases). The V end lost 7 bases, the J end lost 4 bases, and 17 bases lay between the germline ends. This CDR3 comprises 14 residues. Germline lookup yields CDR1 SGHRS and CDR2 YFSETQ. The CDR3 coding sequence is TGCGCCAGCGGGCTTGTAGGGGATGGCACTGAAGCTTTCTTT. This gives the protein CASGLVGDGTEAFF.

This clone showed up just a few times. The chain links TRBV5-6 to TRBJ1-2, with unresolved D. The CDR3 runs to 15 residues. Trimming removed 4 bases from V and 8 bases from J, with 21 bases in between. Per the germline V gene, CDR1 is SGHDT and CDR2 is YYEEEE. As DNA, the CDR3 is TGTGCCAGCAGCCCCCCGGGGTCCTTATCAAGGGGCTACACCTTC. Translating gives CASSPPGSLSRGYTF.

This chain joins TRBV7-3 and TRBJ1-4; a weak D match, TRBD1 (5 bases). Trimming took off 5 bases at V and 5 bases at J, with 15 bases between the two ends. CDR1 is SGHTA and CDR2 is FQGTGA in the germline V gene. The CDR3 length is 15 residues. The CDR3 bases are TGTGCCAGCAGCGGAAGACAGCCTGAAAATGAAAAACTGTTTTTT. Its translation: CASSGRQPENEKLFF.

The chain links TRBV10-3 to TRBJ2-3; no clear D gene. The germline CDR1 and CDR2 sequences are ENHRY and SYGVKD. Trimming took off 3 bases at V and 0 bases at J, with 10 bases between the two ends. CDR3 length: 15 residues. The CDR3 sequence is CAISDPVTSTDTQYF. The CDR3 DNA is TGTGCCATCAGTGATCCTGTTACTAGCACAGATACGCAGTATTTT.

The chain combines TRBV6-1 with TRBJ2-3; 12 bases line up with TRBD2. The germline gives CDR1 MNHNS, CDR2 SASEGT. The CDR3 runs 19 residues. V lost 4 bases to trimming and J lost 3 bases; unmatched junction nucleotides: 14. In DNA form, the CDR3 reads TGTGCCAGCAGTGGACTCTACCGGACTAGCGGGATGACGACAGATACGCAGTATTTT. It translates to CASSGLYRTSGMTTDTQYF.

This clone was seen only a few times. The rearrangement links TRBV5-1 to TRBJ2-1; maybe TRBD2 (5 bases). In germline, CDR1 is SGHRS, CDR2 YFSETQ. The CDR3 sequence is 14 residues long. The germline V and J ends were trimmed by 5 bases and 9 bases, with 18 bases remaining between them. Here the CDR3 DNA reads TGCGCCAGCAGGGGAGACGCAGTACGAGGTGAGCAGTTCTTC. It encodes CASRGDAVRGEQFF.

The chain links TRBV5-1 to TRBJ1-1; D is ambiguous. Germline values: CDR1 SGHRS, CDR2 YFSETQ. V gave up 0 bases and J gave up 6 bases, with 12 bases separating them. The CDR3 spans 14 residues. CDR3 region: CASSLAPGESEAFF. CDR3 nucleotide sequence: TGCGCCAGCAGCTTGGCCCCGGGAGAGTCTGAAGCTTTCTTT. Looking up the rest from reference TRBV5-1 and TRBJ1-1 gives the full variable domain: KAGVTQTPRYLIKTRGQQVTLSCSPISGHRSVSWYQQTPGQGLQFLFEYFSETQRNKGNFPGRFSGRQFSNSRSEMNVSTLELGDSALYLCASSLAPGESEAFFGQGTRLTVV.

V gene TRBV28 combines with J gene TRBJ2-7; TRBD1 aligns across 7 bases. This CDR3 is built from 14 residues. V gave up 2 bases and J gave up 2 bases; unmatched junction bases: 3. The germline gives CDR1 MDHEN, CDR2 SYDVKM. Here the CDR3 reads CASSLVQGAYEQYF. CDR3 sequence (DNA): TGTGCCAGCAGTTTAGTTCAGGGGGCCTACGAGCAGTACTTC.

The table lists this clone with a few counts. The V and J genes are TRBV28 and TRBJ1-3; possibly TRBD1 for D (5 bases). With 6 bases removed from V and 4 bases from J, the gap between germline ends came to 16 bases. Germline CDR1 and CDR2: MDHEN and SYDVKM. The CDR3 is 15 residues long. As DNA, the CDR3 is TGTGCCAGCAGGGGGGGACCTCTTCTCGGAAACACCATATATTTT. It specifies CASRGGPLLGNTIYF.

This chain joins TRBV27 and TRBJ2-7, with 11 bases that match TRBD1. The CDR3 sequence is 16 residues long. V gave up 4 bases and J gave up 7 bases; unmatched junction bases: 12. CDR1 is MNHEY, CDR2 SMNVEV, per germline (reference sequence). This chain's CDR3 is CASSSSRDRGDEEQYF. CDR3 bases: TGTGCCAGCAGTTCATCCCGGGACAGGGGGGATGAGGAGCAGTACTTC.

This CDR3 is CASSSRLAGGGSNEQFF. The CDR3 coding sequence is TGTGCCAGCAGCTCTCGACTAGCGGGAGGGGGAAGCAATGAGCAGTTCTTC. The chain has TRBV5-4 and TRBJ2-1, with 14 bases identical to TRBD2. Germline-derived CDR1 and CDR2 are SGHNT and YYREEE (reference sequence). The length of the CDR3 is 17 residues. The junction had 8 bases not matched to a gene; V was cut back by 3 bases and J by 6 bases.

The table lists this clone with a few counts. V and J are TRBV6-4 and TRBJ2-7; 12 nucleotides agree with TRBD2. The CDR3 covers 17 residues. Germline V gene sequence: CDR1 MRHNA, CDR2 SNTAGT. J lost 2 bases, V lost 3 bases, and 8 bases had no gene match. The CDR3 coding sequence is TGTGCCAGCAGTGATTTGACTAGCGGGAGATACCCCTACGAGCAGTACTTC. As protein: CASSDLTSGRYPYEQYF.

The V and J genes are TRBV5-1 and TRBJ2-7; TRBD1 matches at 8 bases. The CDR3 spans 14 residues. Germline CDR1 is SGHRS and CDR2 is YFSETQ. Unmatched junction bases numbered 2, after V lost 0 bases and J lost 3 bases. The CDR3 sequence: CASSLGTGNYEQYF. CDR3 DNA sequence: TGCGCCAGCAGCTTGGGGACAGGGAACTACGAGCAGTACTTC.

The chain joins TRBV3-1 (or the pseudogene TRBV3-2) to TRBJ1-6; no clear D gene. The V gene's germline CDR1 is LGHDT and CDR2 YNNKEL (reference sequence). The CDR3 is 14 amino acids. The V end was cut by 3 bases, the J end by 7 bases, with 10 bases between. CDR3 nucleotides: TGTGCCAGCAGCCAGCCGGGATTCAATTCACCCCTCCACTTT. Residues: CASSQPGFNSPLHF.

The chain recombines TRBV2 with TRBJ2-1; D ambiguous. V dropped 6 bases and J dropped 1 base, with 13 bases sitting between them. This CDR3 is 15 amino acids long. CDR1 is SNHLY and CDR2 is FYNNEI in the germline V gene. The CDR3 reads CASRTSVWSYNEQFF. The CDR3 nucleotides read TGTGCCAGCAGGACCAGCGTGTGGTCCTACAATGAGCAGTTCTTC.

The gene calls are TRBV28 and TRBJ1-2; D unresolved. The V end lost 4 bases, the J end lost 2 bases, and 8 bases lay between the germline ends. The CDR3 length is 13 residues. Germline V gives CDR1 MDHEN, CDR2 SYDVKM. CDR3 loop: CASSYQINYGYTF. CDR3 nucleotide sequence: TGTGCCAGCAGTTATCAGATCAACTATGGCTACACCTTC.

This chain joins TRBV28 and TRBJ2-1, with D tentatively TRBD2 (5 bases). Trimming stripped 5 bases from V and 8 bases from J, with 10 bases between. CDR1 MDHEN and CDR2 SYDVKM come from the germline V gene. This CDR3 is 12 amino acids long. The CDR3, as DNA: TGTGCCAGCAGTCTAGCTCCCGATGAGCAGTTCTTC. Translating gives CASSLAPDEQFF.

V usage is TRBV5-1 and J usage is TRBJ2-1; D might be TRBD2 (5 bases). The CDR3 loop spans 16 amino acids. V dropped 2 bases and J dropped 1 base, with 13 bases sitting between them. Germline assignment: CDR1 SGHRS and CDR2 YFSETQ. CDR3 loop: CASSLIREYSYNEQFF. CDR3 coding DNA: TGCGCCAGCAGCTTAATCCGGGAATATTCCTACAATGAGCAGTTCTTC.